This entry is about one T cell receptor (beta chain). This specimen belongs to a study of blood T cell repertoires in COVID-19. Looking at the study overall: There were acute and convalescent COVID-19 samples, and they came from the United States, Italy and Spain.

In the study's own analysis: Using reference gene primer amplification, nucleated cell counts were estimated. The repertoire was sequenced with immunoSEQ multiplex PCR; TCRdb's copy has only in-frame clones and lacks some. For V, J and clone size, that table is used; D and trimming come from the DNA. The table lists some 300,000 clones, approximately 88% of them singletons. This CDR3 spans 14 amino acids. V was cut by 3 bases and J by 4 bases, with 13 bases left in between. Germline assignment: CDR1 SGHRS and CDR2 YFSETQ. The clonotype was recovered from a woman aged 25-40 years who had recovered from COVID-19. The source material was peripheral blood. J is TRBJ1-1 and V is TRBV5-1, with a tentative D call TRBD1 (5 bases). CDR3 bases: TGCGCCAGCAGCTCGATGGGGGGAGGCACTGAAGCTTTCTTT. Amino acids: CASSSMGGGTEAFF.